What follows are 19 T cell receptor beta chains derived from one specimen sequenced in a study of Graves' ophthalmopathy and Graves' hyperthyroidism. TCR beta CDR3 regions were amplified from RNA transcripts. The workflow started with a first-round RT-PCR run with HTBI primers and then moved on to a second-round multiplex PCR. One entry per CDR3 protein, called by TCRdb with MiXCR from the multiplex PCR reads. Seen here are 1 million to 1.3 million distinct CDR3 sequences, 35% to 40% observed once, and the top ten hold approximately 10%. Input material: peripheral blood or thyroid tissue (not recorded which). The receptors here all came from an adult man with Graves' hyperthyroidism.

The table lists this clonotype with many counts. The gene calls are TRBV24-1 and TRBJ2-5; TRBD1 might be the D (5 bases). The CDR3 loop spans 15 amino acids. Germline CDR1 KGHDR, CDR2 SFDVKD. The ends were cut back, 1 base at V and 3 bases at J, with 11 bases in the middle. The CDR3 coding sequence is TGTGCCACCAGTGATTTTGGGGCCGACGAAGAGACCCAGTACTTC. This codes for CATSDFGADEETQYF.

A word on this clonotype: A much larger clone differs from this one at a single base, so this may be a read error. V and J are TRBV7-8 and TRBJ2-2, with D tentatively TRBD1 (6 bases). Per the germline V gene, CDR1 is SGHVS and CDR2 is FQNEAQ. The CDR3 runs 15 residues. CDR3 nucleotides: TGTGCCAGCAGCGTTACAGGGAGAGTCACCGGGAAGCTGTTTTTT. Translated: CASSVTGRVTGKLFF.

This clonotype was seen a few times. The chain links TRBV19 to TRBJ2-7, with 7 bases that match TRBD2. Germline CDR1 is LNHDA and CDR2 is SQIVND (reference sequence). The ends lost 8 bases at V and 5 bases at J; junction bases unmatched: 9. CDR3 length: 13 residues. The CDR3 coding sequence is TGTGCCAGTCGGGGGGAAAATCCTAACGAGCAGTACTTC. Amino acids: CASRGENPNEQYF.

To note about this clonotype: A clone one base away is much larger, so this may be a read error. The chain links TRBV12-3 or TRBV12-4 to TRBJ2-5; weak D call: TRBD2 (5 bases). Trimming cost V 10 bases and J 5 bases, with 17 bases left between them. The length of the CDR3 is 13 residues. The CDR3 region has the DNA TGTGCCAACAGCGGACCCATTCGGGAGACCCAGTACTTC. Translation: CANSGPIRETQYF.

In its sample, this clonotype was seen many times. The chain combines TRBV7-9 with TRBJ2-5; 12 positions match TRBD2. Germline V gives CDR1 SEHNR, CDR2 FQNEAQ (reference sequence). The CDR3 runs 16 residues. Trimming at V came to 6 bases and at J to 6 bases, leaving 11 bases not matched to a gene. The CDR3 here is CASSPPSGGAQKTQYF. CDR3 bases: TGTGCCAGCAGTCCCCCTAGCGGGGGGGCCCAGAAGACCCAGTACTTC.

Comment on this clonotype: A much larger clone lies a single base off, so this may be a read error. CDR3 amino acids: CASRPWDGMNTEAFF. In nucleotides, the CDR3 is TGCGCCAGCAGGCCGTGGGACGGGATGAACACTGAAGCTTTCTTT. The chain joins TRBV5-1 to TRBJ1-1; tentative D call: TRBD1 (5 bases). With 5 bases removed from V and 0 bases from J, the gap between germline ends came to 14 bases. The CDR3 contains 15 residues. Germline CDR1 SGHRS, CDR2 YFSETQ.

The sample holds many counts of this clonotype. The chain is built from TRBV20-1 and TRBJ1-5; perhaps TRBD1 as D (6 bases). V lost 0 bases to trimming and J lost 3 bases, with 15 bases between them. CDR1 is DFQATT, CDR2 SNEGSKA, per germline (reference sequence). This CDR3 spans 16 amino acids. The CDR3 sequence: CSARDVQGTYNQPQHF. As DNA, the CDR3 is TGCAGTGCTAGAGATGTACAGGGCACATACAATCAGCCCCAGCATTTT.

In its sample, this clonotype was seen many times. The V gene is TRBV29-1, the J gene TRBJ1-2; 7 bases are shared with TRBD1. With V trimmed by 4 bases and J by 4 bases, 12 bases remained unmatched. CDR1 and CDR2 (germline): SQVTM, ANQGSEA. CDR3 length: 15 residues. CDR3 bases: TGCAGCGTTGTCCACCGGACAGGTTCTGGCTATGGCTACACCTTC. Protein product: CSVVHRTGSGYGYTF.

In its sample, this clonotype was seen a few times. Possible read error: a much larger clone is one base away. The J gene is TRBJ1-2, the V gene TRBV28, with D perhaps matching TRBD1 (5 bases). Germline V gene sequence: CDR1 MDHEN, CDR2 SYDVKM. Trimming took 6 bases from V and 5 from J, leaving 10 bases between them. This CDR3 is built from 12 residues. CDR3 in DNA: TGTGCCAGCAGCTTACCAGGGTATGGCTACACCTTC. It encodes CASSLPGYGYTF.

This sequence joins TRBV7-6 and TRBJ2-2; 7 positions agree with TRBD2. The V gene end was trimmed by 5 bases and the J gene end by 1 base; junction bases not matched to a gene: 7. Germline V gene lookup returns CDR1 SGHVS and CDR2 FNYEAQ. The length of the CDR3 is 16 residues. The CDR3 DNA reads TGTGCCAGCAGCCCTGGGGCTAGCGGGAACACCGGGGAGCTGTTTTTT. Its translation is CASSPGASGNTGELFF.

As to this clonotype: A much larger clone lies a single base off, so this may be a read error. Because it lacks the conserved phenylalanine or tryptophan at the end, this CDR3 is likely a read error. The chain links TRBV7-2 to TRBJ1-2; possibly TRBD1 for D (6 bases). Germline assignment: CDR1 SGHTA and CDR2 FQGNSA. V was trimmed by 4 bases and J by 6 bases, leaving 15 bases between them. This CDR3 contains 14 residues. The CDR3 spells CASSYGYRDDGYTL. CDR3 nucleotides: TGTGCCAGCAGCTACGGGTACAGGGATGATGGCTACACCCTC.

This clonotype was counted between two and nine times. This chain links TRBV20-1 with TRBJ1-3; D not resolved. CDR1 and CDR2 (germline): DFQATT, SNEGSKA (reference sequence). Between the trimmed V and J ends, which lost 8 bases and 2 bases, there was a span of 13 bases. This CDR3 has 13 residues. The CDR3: CSTRAGPGNTIYF. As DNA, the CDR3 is TGCAGTACCCGGGCCGGCCCTGGAAACACCATATATTTT.

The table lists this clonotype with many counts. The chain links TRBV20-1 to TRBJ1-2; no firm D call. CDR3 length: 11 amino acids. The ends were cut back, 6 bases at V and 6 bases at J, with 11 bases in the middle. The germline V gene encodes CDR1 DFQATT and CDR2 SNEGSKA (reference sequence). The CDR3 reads CSAPREDGYTF. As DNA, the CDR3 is TGCAGTGCCCCGAGGGAGGATGGCTACACCTTC.

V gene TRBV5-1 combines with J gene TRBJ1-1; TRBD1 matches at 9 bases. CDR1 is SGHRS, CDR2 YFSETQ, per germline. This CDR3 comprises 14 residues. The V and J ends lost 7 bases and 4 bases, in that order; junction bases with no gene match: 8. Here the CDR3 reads CASETGQGRTEAFF. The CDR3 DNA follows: TGCGCCAGCGAGACGGGACAGGGCCGCACTGAAGCTTTCTTT.

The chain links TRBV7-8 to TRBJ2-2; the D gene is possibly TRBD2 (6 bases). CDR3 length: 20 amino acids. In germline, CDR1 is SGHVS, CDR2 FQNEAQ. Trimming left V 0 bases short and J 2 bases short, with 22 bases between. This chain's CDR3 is CASSLASMSRWRENTGELFF. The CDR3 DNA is TGTGCCAGCAGCTTAGCCTCCATGAGCAGGTGGAGGGAAAACACCGGGGAGCTGTTTTTT.

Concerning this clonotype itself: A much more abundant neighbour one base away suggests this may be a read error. The CDR3 DNA is TGCAGAGCTAGTGCGGGGGGAAGTGAGACCCAGTACTTC. The encoded protein is CRASAGGSETQYF. The chain joins TRBV20-1 to TRBJ2-5; 8 bases match TRBD2. The CDR3 has 13 amino acids. CDR1 DFQATT and CDR2 SNEGSKA come from the germline V gene (reference sequence).

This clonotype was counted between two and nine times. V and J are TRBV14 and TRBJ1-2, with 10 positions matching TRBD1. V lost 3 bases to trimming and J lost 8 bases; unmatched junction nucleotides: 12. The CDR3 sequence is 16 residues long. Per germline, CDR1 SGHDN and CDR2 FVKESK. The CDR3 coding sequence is TGTGCCAGCAGCCAGGCCGGGACAGGGGCTCTACAGGGCTACACCTTC. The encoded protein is CASSQAGTGALQGYTF.

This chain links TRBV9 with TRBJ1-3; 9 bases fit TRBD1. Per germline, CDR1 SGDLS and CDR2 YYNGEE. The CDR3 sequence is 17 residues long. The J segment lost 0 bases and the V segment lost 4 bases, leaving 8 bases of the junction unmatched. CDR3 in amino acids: CASSPGDRAHSGNTIYF. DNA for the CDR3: TGTGCCAGCAGCCCCGGGGACAGGGCGCACTCTGGAAACACCATATATTTT.

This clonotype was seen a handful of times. The CDR3, as DNA: TGTGCCAGCTCGGGCGGTGGGGGACAAGAGACCCAGTACTTC. It is translated as CASSGGGGQETQYF. This chain uses TRBV7-9 with TRBJ2-5; the D gene could be TRBD1 or TRBD2 (5 bases each). The V gene lost 8 bases and the J gene lost 2 bases, with 15 bases spanning the gap. Looked up from germline, CDR1 is SEHNR and CDR2 is FQNEAQ (reference sequence). The CDR3 runs 14 residues.